This T cell receptor (beta chain) stems from a study of T cell responses to AZD1222 COVID-19 vaccine. On the study more broadly: Timing groups of about 4 and about 12 weeks for second doses were pooled.

The data were produced by immunoSEQ multiplex PCR, yet TCRdb's version contains in-frame clones alone and is incomplete. The table includes around 100,000 clones, around 81% detected once. A note on this clone: What it recognizes is unknown.

Notes on the study in general: Spike-wide vaccine-associated CD4 TCRs dominated at 160-218 and 743-854.

The CDR3 consists of 13 residues. The germline V gene encodes CDR1 LGHDT and CDR2 YNNKEL (reference sequence). V lost 1 base, J lost 12 bases, and 6 bases stayed unmatched. This material consisted of peripheral blood, taken on day 0 of AZD1222 vaccination. The receptor comes from an adult in good health. The chain joins TRBV3-1 (or the pseudogene TRBV3-2) to TRBJ2-1; 7 bases agree with TRBD2. The chain's CDR3 is CASSQGRAGMQFF. In nucleotides, the CDR3 is TGTGCCAGCAGCCAAGGTCGAGCGGGGATGCAGTTCTTC.